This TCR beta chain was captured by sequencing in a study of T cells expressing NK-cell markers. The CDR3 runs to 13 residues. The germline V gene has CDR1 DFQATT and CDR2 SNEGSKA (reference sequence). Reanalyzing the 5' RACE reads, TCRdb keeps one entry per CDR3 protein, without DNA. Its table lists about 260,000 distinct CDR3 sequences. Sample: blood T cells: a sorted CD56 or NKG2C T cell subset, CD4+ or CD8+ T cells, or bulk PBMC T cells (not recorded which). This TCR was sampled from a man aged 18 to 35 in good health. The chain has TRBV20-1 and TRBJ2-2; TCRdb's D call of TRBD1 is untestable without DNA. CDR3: CSARGQGHGELFF.